Listed below are T cell receptor beta chains from one sample, sequenced in a study of response to subunit inactivated influenza vaccine. TCRdb reanalysed the RT-PCR reads using MiXCR and keeps one entry per CDR3 protein. The sample includes some 520,000 distinct CDR3 sequences, approximately 17% seen only once; the top ten take over 2.5%. The sequencing used CD4+ T cells sorted from PBMCs, collected about 24 months after vaccination. The receptors derive from a man aged 50-75 years who received an inactivated influenza vaccine. The CDR3 runs from the conserved cysteine through the conserved F or W. The D gene is left open where the match is weak. Some rows have no size entry. The others give once, few or many, or a class for an expanded clone.

V	D	size	J	DNA	CDR3
TRBV7-9	.	.	TRBJ2-5	TGTGCCAGCAGCGATCCGTTTGGTTCGGGGCAAGAGACCCAGTACTTC	CASSDPFGSGQETQYF
TRBV12-3/TRBV12-4	.	many	TRBJ2-2	TGTGCCAGCAGTTTAGTGGCAGGGCTAAACACCGGGGAGCTGTTTTTT	CASSLVAGLNTGELFF
TRBV5-1	.	few	TRBJ2-3	TGCGCCAGCAGCTTGGAGGAGGGCACAGATACGCAGTATTTT	CASSLEEGTDTQYF
TRBV15	.	few	TRBJ1-3	TGTGCCACCAGCAGAGATCCCGGCGGAGGAAACACCATATATTTT	CATSRDPGGGNTIYF
TRBV27	TRBD2	few	TRBJ2-3	TGTGCCAGCAGTTCAACTAGCGGGAGGATAAATACGCAGTATTTT	CASSSTSGRINTQYF
TRBV7-6	TRBD1	few	TRBJ1-1	TGTGCCAGCAGCAGCACCGGGACAGGGAACACTGAAGCTTTCTTT	CASSSTGTGNTEAFF
TRBV5-1	TRBD1	few	TRBJ2-3	TGCGCCAGCACTCGGGACAGGGGAACAGATACGCAGTATTTT	CASTRDRGTDTQYF
TRBV29-1	.	few	TRBJ1-1	TGCAGCGTTGAAAGGTCAGGTCTAGGGGCTTTCTTT	CSVERSGLGAFF
TRBV20-1	.	many	TRBJ2-7	TGCAGTGCTAGAGATGAGGGGCGGGTCACCTACGAGCAGTACTTC	CSARDEGRVTYEQYF
TRBV7-8	.	.	TRBJ2-3	TGTGCCAGCACCCAGGGGCCTGGCACAGATACGCAGTATTTT	CASTQGPGTDTQYF
TRBV15	TRBD2	.	TRBJ2-5	TGTGCCACCAGCGCCATGGGAGGGCCTGATGAGACCCAGTACTTC	CATSAMGGPDETQYF
TRBV20-1	TRBD2	few	TRBJ2-3	TGCAGTGCTAGCACTAGCGGGAGACCGGATACGCAGTATTTT	CSASTSGRPDTQYF
TRBV29-1	.	.	TRBJ2-5	TGCAGCGCAGCGCGGGCCTCTAGGGCTGAGACCCAGTACTTC	CSAARASRAETQYF
TRBV7-2	TRBD2	few	TRBJ2-7	TGTGCCAGCAGCTTAAAACTAGCGGAAATCTACGAGCAGTACTTC	CASSLKLAEIYEQYF
TRBV4-1	TRBD1	few	TRBJ2-5	TGCGCCAGCAGCCAAGATCTTGGGGACAGATTCCAAGAGACCCAGTACTTC	CASSQDLGDRFQETQYF
TRBV20-1	.	few	TRBJ1-2	TGCAGTGCGTCCAAAGGGGTTAACTATGGCTACACCTTC	CSASKGVNYGYTF
TRBV5-1	.	few	TRBJ2-3	TGCGCCAGCAGCAGTGGCCAGGGGCCTAGCACAGATACGCAGTATTTT	CASSSGQGPSTDTQYF
TRBV7-2	.	few	TRBJ1-5	TGTGCCAGCAGCTTAGGGACGTTCCAGCCCCAGCATTTT	CASSLGTFQPQHF
TRBV27	TRBD1	.	TRBJ1-5	TGTGCCTCCAGAAAAGTACAGGGGAAGGGCAATCAGCCCCAGCATTTT	CASRKVQGKGNQPQHF
TRBV7-2	.	few	TRBJ1-4	TGTGCCAGCAGCTTAGTTGGAGGGGGGAACGAAAAACTGTTTTTT	CASSLVGGGNEKLFF